The clone carrying this T cell receptor (beta chain) was counted only a few times. Original processing notes: For nucleated cells, counts were estimated from reference gene primer amplification. Data came from immunoSEQ multiplex PCR; TCRdb stores just in-frame clones and leaves some out. That table furnishes V, J and clone size, whereas the DNA furnished D and trimming. The sample lists about 61,000 clones, more than 70% occurring once. The data derive from a study of blood T cell repertoires in COVID-19. Study context: Acute and convalescent COVID-19 specimens originated in the United States, Italy and Spain. In each case, the material was cDNA or gDNA derived from T cells, B-cell-depleted T cells, or PBMCs.

The sequence came from a woman between 45 and 60 years old with active or convalescent COVID-19. The specimen was peripheral blood.

This CDR3 is CASSIRGGSLRLGTDTQYF. The DNA for the CDR3 is TGTGCCAGTAGTATAAGGGGGGGGAGCTTGAGGTTGGGCACAGATACGCAGTATTTT. J is TRBJ2-3 and V is TRBV19; a weak D match, TRBD2 (7 bases). V lost 2 bases to trimming and J lost 1 base, with 22 bases between them. The CDR3 is 19 residues long. The V gene's germline CDR1 is LNHDA and CDR2 SQIVND (reference sequence).